These T cell receptor beta chains were read from a single sample in a study of beta chain features in type 1 diabetes. Only in-frame clones appear in the TCRdb table, and some are missing; sequencing was by immunoSEQ multiplex PCR. The table lists under 250,000 clones, about 14% of them singletons. The sample consisted of naive CD4+ T cells from blood. The receptors stem from a young man with type 1 diabetes. CDR3s include the opening cysteine and the closing phenylalanine or tryptophan. The D gene is left open where the match is weak. Where a row states a size, it is once, few, many or the class of an expanded clone; other rows omit it.

-,few,TRBJ2-5,TRBV2,CASRLQETQYF,TGTGCCAGCAGACTCCAAGAGACCCAGTACTTC
-,few,TRBJ2-7,TRBV5-5,CASSLASGLYEQYF,TGTGCCAGCAGCTTGGCCTCAGGACTTTACGAGCAGTACTTC
TRBD1,once,TRBJ1-2,TRBV5-1,CASSLEGQGFGYTF,TGCGCCAGCAGCTTGGAGGGACAGGGATTTGGCTACACCTTC
TRBD1,-,TRBJ1-2,TRBV5-6,CASSLGTVFGYTF,TGTGCCAGCAGCTTAGGGACAGTCTTCGGCTACACCTTC
TRBD1,few,TRBJ1-5,TRBV5-1,CASSLGDRGNQPQHF,TGCGCCAGCAGCTTGGGGGACAGGGGCAATCAGCCCCAGCATTTT
TRBD2,few,TRBJ2-3,TRBV29-1,CSVSKLAGGRDTQYF,TGCAGCGTTTCAAAATTAGCGGGGGGGCGAGATACGCAGTATTTT
TRBD2,-,TRBJ2-7,TRBV2,CASTPGLDIYEQYF,TGTGCCAGCACCCCGGGACTAGATATCTACGAGCAGTACTTC
-,-,TRBJ2-7,TRBV11-2,CASSLGRDYEQYF,TGTGCCAGCAGCTTAGGCAGGGACTACGAGCAGTACTTC
-,-,TRBJ2-7,TRBV18,CASSPQTGSPYEQYF,TGTGCCAGCTCACCACAAACGGGGAGTCCCTACGAGCAGTACTTC
-,few,TRBJ2-3,TRBV2,CASSQESTDTQYF,TGTGCCAGCAGCCAGGAAAGCACAGATACGCAGTATTTT
-,few,TRBJ1-3,TRBV12-5,CASGRGSGNTIYF,TGTGCTAGTGGCCGCGGCTCTGGAAACACCATATATTTT
TRBD1,-,TRBJ2-4,TRBV29-1,CSARGPVGIQYF,TGCAGCGCGAGGGGGCCCGTTGGGATTCAGTACTTC
-,-,TRBJ2-3,TRBV19,CASSTASWRSGDTQYF,TGTGCCAGTAGTACGGCTAGCTGGAGGAGTGGAGATACGCAGTATTTT
-,-,TRBJ1-5,TRBV30,CAWSVSSSNQPQHF,TGTGCCTGGAGTGTATCGAGTAGCAATCAGCCCCAGCATTTT
-,-,TRBJ1-2,TRBV19,CASSVGSYYTF,TGTGCCAGTAGTGTTGGGAGCTACTACACCTTC
-,few,TRBJ1-6,TRBV30,CAWTALENSPLHF,TGTGCCTGGACGGCCTTGGAGAATTCACCCCTCCACTTT
TRBD2,few,TRBJ2-1,TRBV6-5,CASSPDAGAYNEQFF,TGTGCCAGCAGTCCTGACGCGGGAGCGTACAATGAGCAGTTCTTC
-,-,TRBJ1-1,TRBV29-1,CSGEGAGPGTEAFF,TGCAGCGGGGAAGGGGCAGGGCCAGGCACTGAAGCTTTCTTT
TRBD2,-,TRBJ2-7,TRBV7-2,CASSPGLAVSEQYF,TGTGCCAGCAGCCCAGGACTAGCGGTCAGCGAGCAGTACTTC
TRBD1,-,TRBJ1-2,TRBV19,CASRDREYGYTF,TGTGCCAGCCGGGACAGGGAGTATGGCTACACCTTC
TRBD1,few,TRBJ1-2,TRBV30,CAWSVGDRGLSGYGYTF,TGTGCCTGGAGTGTGGGGGACAGGGGCCTCTCCGGCTATGGCTACACCTTC
TRBD1,few,TRBJ1-6,TRBV30,CAWRGDGQGENSPLHF,TGTGCCTGGAGGGGAGACGGACAGGGGGAAAATTCACCCCTCCACTTT
TRBD1,-,TRBJ2-7,TRBV18,CASSFGTGPAYEQYF,TGTGCCAGCTCATTCGGGACAGGCCCAGCCTACGAGCAGTACTTC
-,few,TRBJ2-2,TRBV9,CASSVAGELFF,TGTGCCAGCAGCGTAGCAGGGGAGCTGTTTTTT
TRBD2,-,TRBJ2-5,TRBV19,CASSARGAQYF,TGTGCCAGTAGTGCCCGGGGGGCCCAGTACTTC
-,few,TRBJ1-1,TRBV10-3,CAIRNREGTEAFF,TGTGCCATCAGAAACAGGGAGGGGACTGAAGCTTTCTTT
-,-,TRBJ2-2,TRBV11-2,CASSPRPNTGELFF,TGTGCCAGCAGCCCCCGTCCGAACACCGGGGAGCTGTTTTTT
TRBD2,few,TRBJ2-3,TRBV5-1,CASSGTSGGPTDTQYF,TGCGCCAGCAGCGGGACTAGCGGGGGACCAACAGATACGCAGTATTTT
-,-,TRBJ1-4,TRBV4-1,CASSQGVGSNEKLFF,TGCGCCAGCAGCCAAGGGGTAGGGAGTAATGAAAAACTGTTTTTT
TRBD1,few,TRBJ2-2,TRBV7-9,CASSGTGKGTWELFF,TGTGCCAGCAGCGGGACAGGGAAGGGGACTTGGGAGCTGTTTTTT
-,few,TRBJ1-6,TRBV5-1,CASSLGTANSPLHF,TGCGCCAGCAGCTTAGGCACAGCAAATTCACCCCTCCACTTT
-,-,TRBJ2-1,TRBV6-6,CASSSEGAYNEQFF,TGTGCCAGCAGTAGCGAGGGTGCCTACAATGAGCAGTTCTTC
-,once,TRBJ2-3,TRBV25-1,CASRRGSTDTQYF,TGTGCCAGCAGACGGGGTAGCACAGATACGCAGTATTTT
-,-,TRBJ2-5,TRBV2,CASSEDSQETQYF,TGTGCCAGCAGTGAAGACAGTCAAGAGACCCAGTACTTC
-,few,TRBJ1-4,TRBV6-1,CASSVEGDGANEKLFF,TGTGCCAGCAGTGTCGAGGGGGATGGGGCTAATGAAAAACTGTTTTTT
-,few,TRBJ1-1,TRBV19,CASRDAQSWNTEAFF,TGTGCCAGTAGAGATGCCCAAAGCTGGAACACTGAAGCTTTCTTT
TRBD2,-,TRBJ2-1,TRBV5-4,CASFGGGSSYNEQFF,TGTGCCAGTTTCGGGGGGGGGAGCTCCTACAATGAGCAGTTCTTC
TRBD2,-,TRBJ2-3,TRBV9,CASSVAPTSGSSTDTQYF,TGTGCCAGCAGCGTAGCCCCGACTAGCGGGAGTAGCACAGATACGCAGTATTTT
TRBD1,few,TRBJ2-7,TRBV6-6,CASTYRGSSYEQYF,TGTGCCAGCACCTACAGGGGAAGCTCCTACGAGCAGTACTTC
-,few,TRBJ2-7,TRBV5-1,CASSLGGRGEQYF,TGCGCCAGCAGCTTGGGGGGGCGAGGCGAGCAGTACTTC
TRBD2,-,TRBJ2-1,TRBV5-1,CASSRLTSGSYEQFF,TGCGCCAGCAGCCGGCTGACTAGCGGGAGCTATGAGCAGTTCTTC
TRBD2,few,TRBJ2-5,TRBV2,CASSGRTSGETQYF,TGTGCCAGCAGTGGGAGAACTAGCGGGGAGACCCAGTACTTC
-,-,TRBJ2-2,TRBV11-2,CASSPRGFFNTGELFF,TGTGCCAGCAGCCCTAGGGGTTTCTTTAACACCGGGGAGCTGTTTTTT
-,-,TRBJ2-5,TRBV2,CASTQGSQETQYF,TGTGCCAGCACCCAGGGCTCTCAAGAGACCCAGTACTTC
TRBD2,few,TRBJ2-3,TRBV29-1,CSVGTSGRVADTQYF,TGCAGCGTGGGGACTAGCGGGAGGGTAGCAGATACGCAGTATTTT
-,few,TRBJ1-1,TRBV7-9,CASSFSGANTEAFF,TGTGCCAGCAGCTTTTCAGGGGCGAACACTGAAGCTTTCTTT
TRBD2,few,TRBJ2-1,TRBV10-1,CASSESGGPSSYNEQFF,TGCGCCAGCAGTGAGTCGGGAGGGCCTAGCTCCTACAATGAGCAGTTCTTC
TRBD1,-,TRBJ2-1,TRBV19,CASSAGNRDRPYNEQFF,TGTGCCAGTAGCGCCGGAAACCGGGACAGGCCCTACAATGAGCAGTTCTTC
TRBD2,-,TRBJ2-1,TRBV30,CAGNLAGVSNEQFF,TGTGCCGGGAACCTAGCGGGAGTGAGCAATGAGCAGTTCTTC
-,-,TRBJ1-1,TRBV4-2,CASSQVGENTEAFF,TGTGCCAGCAGCCAAGTAGGAGAAAACACTGAAGCTTTCTTT
-,-,TRBJ1-4,TRBV30,CAWSGGVGPGEKLFF,TGTGCCTGGAGTGGGGGGGTTGGGCCTGGAGAAAAACTGTTTTTT
-,few,TRBJ1-4,TRBV30,CACQYPRDGRKLFF,TGTGCCTGTCAGTACCCCCGGGACGGGAGAAAACTGTTTTTT
TRBD1,-,TRBJ2-1,TRBV6-6,CASSYSGTAYNEQFF,TGTGCCAGCAGTTACTCAGGGACAGCCTACAATGAGCAGTTCTTC
-,few,TRBJ2-3,TRBV7-2,CASSFSDTQYF,TGTGCCAGCAGCTTCTCAGATACGCAGTATTTT
-,-,TRBJ1-5,TRBV6-1,CASFYGQTSQWPQHF,TGTGCCAGCTTCTACGGACAGACCTCTCAATGGCCCCAGCATTTT
-,few,TRBJ2-5,TRBV30,CAWGGSVWETQYF,TGTGCCTGGGGGGGGTCGGTGTGGGAGACCCAGTACTTC
TRBD1,few,TRBJ1-4,TRBV2,CASSVTGTPNEKLFF,TGTGCCAGCAGTGTGACAGGGACTCCTAATGAAAAACTGTTTTTT
-,few,TRBJ1-2,TRBV4-1,CASSQQEGYGYTF,TGCGCCAGCAGCCAACAGGAGGGCTATGGCTACACCTTC
-,-,TRBJ1-2,TRBV9,CASSPLGKDGYTF,TGTGCCAGCAGCCCCCTCGGTAAAGATGGCTACACCTTC
TRBD2,-,TRBJ2-5,TRBV18,CASSRRLAGDETQYF,TGTGCCAGCTCACGCCGACTAGCGGGGGACGAGACCCAGTACTTC